What follows describes a single T cell receptor beta chain. The data originate from a study of blood T cell repertoires in COVID-19. Study context: There were acute and convalescent COVID-19 samples, and they came from the United States, Italy and Spain. PBMCs, B-cell-depleted T cells, or T cells provided the cDNA or gDNA that made up the material.

This CDR3 has 14 amino acids. In germline, CDR1 is SGHKS, CDR2 YYEKEE (reference sequence). V was clipped by 2 bases and J by 5 bases, with 13 bases between them. In the authors' workflow: Amplifying reference gene primers gave estimates of nucleated cell counts. TCRdb keeps only in-frame clones here, not all; method: immunoSEQ multiplex PCR. The V and J calls and clone size come from that table; D and trimming were worked out from the DNA. The table has about 59,000 clones, around 79% seen once. The sequenced sample was peripheral blood. The V and J genes are TRBV5-5 and TRBJ1-1; D unclear. This receptor was identified in a woman between 65 and 79 years old with acute or convalescent COVID-19. The CDR3 reads CASSFSPAGTEAFF. The CDR3 DNA is TGTGCCAGCAGCTTCTCCCCGGCGGGGACTGAAGCTTTCTTT.